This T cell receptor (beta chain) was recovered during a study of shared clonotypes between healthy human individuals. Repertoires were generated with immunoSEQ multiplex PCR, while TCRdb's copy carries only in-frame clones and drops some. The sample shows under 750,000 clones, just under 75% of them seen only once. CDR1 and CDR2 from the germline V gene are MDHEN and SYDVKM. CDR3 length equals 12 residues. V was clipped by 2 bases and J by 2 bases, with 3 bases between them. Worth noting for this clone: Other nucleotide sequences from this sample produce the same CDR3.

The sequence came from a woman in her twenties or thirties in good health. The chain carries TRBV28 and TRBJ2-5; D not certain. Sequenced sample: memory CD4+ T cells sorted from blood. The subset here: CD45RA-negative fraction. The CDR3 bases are TGTGCCAGCAGTTTAAGACAAGAGACCCAGTACTTC. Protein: CASSLRQETQYF.